This T cell receptor beta chain came from a study of T cells after yellow fever vaccination. Findings and limits, study-wide: Overall, a small share of clonotypes was seen in both CD4 and CD8 compartments. Once the booster was given, most primary-vaccination clones reappeared, at 95% to 98% for CD4 and more than 85% for CD8. Compared with primary, the secondary response was weaker and peaked at day 5, not 15.

A universal primer site and UMIs were added as TCR cDNA was made by 5'RACE template switching. TCRdb reprocessed the 5' RACE reads via MiXCR and lists one record per CDR3 protein. The data show 200,000 to 300,000 distinct CDR3 sequences, approximately 6.3% seen once. V lost 1 base, J lost 4 bases, and 7 bases stayed unmatched. The CDR3 sequence is 16 residues long. Germline CDR1 and CDR2: SGHTA and FQGNSA. This clonotype was picked up many times. Its antigen is unidentified. V and J are TRBV7-2 and TRBJ2-7; 10 bases agree with TRBD2. Sequenced material: CD4+ T cells sorted from PBMCs, taken on the day of the yellow fever booster vaccination. The source of this sequence is a man in his thirties or forties who received the YFV17D yellow fever vaccine. This CDR3 reads CASSLGPGLAEYEQYF. In DNA form, the CDR3 reads TGTGCCAGCAGCTTAGGGCCAGGACTAGCGGAATACGAGCAGTACTTC.